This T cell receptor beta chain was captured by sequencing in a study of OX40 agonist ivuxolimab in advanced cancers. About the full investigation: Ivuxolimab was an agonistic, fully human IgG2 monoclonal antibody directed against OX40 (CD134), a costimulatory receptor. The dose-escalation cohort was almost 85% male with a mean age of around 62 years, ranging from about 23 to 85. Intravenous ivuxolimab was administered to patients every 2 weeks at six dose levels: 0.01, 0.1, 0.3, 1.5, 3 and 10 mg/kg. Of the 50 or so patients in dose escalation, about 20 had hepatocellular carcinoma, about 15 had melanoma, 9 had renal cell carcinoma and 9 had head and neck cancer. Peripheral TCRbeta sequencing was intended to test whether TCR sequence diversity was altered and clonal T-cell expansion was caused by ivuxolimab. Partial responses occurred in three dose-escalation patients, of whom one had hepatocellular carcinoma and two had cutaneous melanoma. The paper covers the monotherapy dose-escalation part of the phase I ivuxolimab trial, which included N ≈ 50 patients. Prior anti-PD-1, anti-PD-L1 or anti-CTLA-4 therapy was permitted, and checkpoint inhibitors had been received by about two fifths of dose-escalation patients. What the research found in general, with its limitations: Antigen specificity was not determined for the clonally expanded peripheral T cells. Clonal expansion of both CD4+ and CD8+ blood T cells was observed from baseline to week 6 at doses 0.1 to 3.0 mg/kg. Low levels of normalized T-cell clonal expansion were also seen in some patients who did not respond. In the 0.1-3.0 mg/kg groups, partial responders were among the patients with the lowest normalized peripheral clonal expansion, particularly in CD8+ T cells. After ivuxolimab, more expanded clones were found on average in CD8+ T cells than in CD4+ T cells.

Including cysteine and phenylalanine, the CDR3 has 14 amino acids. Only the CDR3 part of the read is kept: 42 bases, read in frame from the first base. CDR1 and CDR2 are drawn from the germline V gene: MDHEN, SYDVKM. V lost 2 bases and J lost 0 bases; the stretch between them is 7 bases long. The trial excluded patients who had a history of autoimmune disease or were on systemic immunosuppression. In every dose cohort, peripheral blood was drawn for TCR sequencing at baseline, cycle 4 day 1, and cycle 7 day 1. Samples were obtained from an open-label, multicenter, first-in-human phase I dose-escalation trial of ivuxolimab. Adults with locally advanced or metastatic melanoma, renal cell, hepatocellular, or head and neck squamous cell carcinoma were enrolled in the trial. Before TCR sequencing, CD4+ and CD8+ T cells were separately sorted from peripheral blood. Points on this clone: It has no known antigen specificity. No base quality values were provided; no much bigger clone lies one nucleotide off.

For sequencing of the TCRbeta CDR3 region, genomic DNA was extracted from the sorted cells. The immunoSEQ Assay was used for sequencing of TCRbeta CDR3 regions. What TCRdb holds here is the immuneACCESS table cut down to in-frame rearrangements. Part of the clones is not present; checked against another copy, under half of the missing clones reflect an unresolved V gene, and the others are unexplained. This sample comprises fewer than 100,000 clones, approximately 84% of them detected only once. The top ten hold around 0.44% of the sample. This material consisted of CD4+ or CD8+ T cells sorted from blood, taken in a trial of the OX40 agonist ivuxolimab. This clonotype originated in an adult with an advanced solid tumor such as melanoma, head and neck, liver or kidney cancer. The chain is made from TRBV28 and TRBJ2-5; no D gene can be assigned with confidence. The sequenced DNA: TGTGCCAGCAGTTTAGGCTCTTACCAAGAGACCCAGTACTTC. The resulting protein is CASSLGSYQETQYF.